These 12 T cell receptor beta chains were sequenced from one sample in a study of T cells in Graves' hyperthyroidism and ophthalmopathy. Template material for amplifying TCR beta CDR3 regions consisted of RNA transcripts. A set of HTBI primers served as the primers for a first-round RT-PCR of the TCR CDR3. MiXCR was run by TCRdb on the multiplex PCR reads, yielding one entry per CDR3 protein. The sample yields roughly 180,000 distinct CDR3 sequences, 15% to 20% seen once. Sequenced: blood. All receptors derive from a woman between 50 and 59 years old with Graves' hyperthyroidism.

This clonotype was observed a single time. The V gene is TRBV9, the J gene TRBJ2-5; 7 nucleotides match TRBD2. Germline CDR1 and CDR2: SGDLS and YYNGEE. The CDR3 loop spans 16 amino acids. V lost 0 bases to trimming and J lost 1 base; unmatched junction nucleotides: 6. CDR3: CASSVGSGGGQETQYF. Written as DNA, the CDR3 is TGTGCCAGCAGCGTAGGTTCTGGCGGGGGCCAAGAGACCCAGTACTTC.

This clonotype occurred a few times. It may be a read error: a sequence one base away is much more abundant. The V gene is TRBV19, the J gene TRBJ1-2, with 11 bases fitting TRBD1. CDR1 LNHDA and CDR2 SQIVND come from the germline V gene (reference sequence). J lost 3 bases, V lost 11 bases, and 8 bases had no gene match. The length of the CDR3 is 14 residues. The DNA for the CDR3 is TGTGCCGGTTTGGGACAGGGGGAAGACTATGGCTACACCTTC. Translation gives CAGLGQGEDYGYTF. The whole variable domain, remainder taken from reference TRBV19 and TRBJ1-2, is DGGITQSPKYLFRKEGQNVTLSCEQNLNHDAMYWYRQDPGQGLRLIYYSQIVNDFQKGDIAEGYSVSREKKESFPLTVTSAQKNPTAFYLCAGLGQGEDYGYTFGSGTRLTVV.

This clonotype appeared many times. The chain couples TRBV7-2 to TRBJ2-5; TRBD2 matches at 8 bases. The CDR3 runs to 14 residues. Germline values: CDR1 SGHTA, CDR2 FQGNSA. J was trimmed by 5 bases and V by 0 bases; bases with no gene match: 2. CDR3 in amino acids: CASSLATGGETQYF. As DNA, the CDR3 is TGTGCCAGCAGCTTAGCTACGGGAGGGGAGACCCAGTACTTC.

This chain links TRBV9 with TRBJ2-5, with a tentative D call TRBD2 (7 bases). The CDR3 sequence is 15 residues long. Trimming left V 4 bases short and J 4 bases short, with 17 bases between. Looked up from germline, CDR1 is SGDLS and CDR2 is YYNGEE. Written as DNA, the CDR3 is TGTGCCAGCAGCCGGAGGGGGGGCTTAGGAGAGACCCAGTACTTC. It specifies CASSRRGGLGETQYF.

This clonotype was picked up many times. V and J are TRBV7-9 and TRBJ1-1; D is possibly TRBD1 (6 bases). V was pared by 7 bases and J by 0 bases, with 15 bases between. The CDR3 runs to 15 residues. CDR1 and CDR2 from the germline V gene are SEHNR and FQNEAQ (reference sequence). The CDR3 coding sequence is TGTGCCAGCAAGGCAAAGGACAGATTGAACACTGAAGCTTTCTTT. Its translation: CASKAKDRLNTEAFF. Full variable domain (remainder filled in from reference TRBV7-9 and TRBJ1-1): DTGVSQNPRHKITKRGQNVTFRCDPISEHNRLYWYRQTLGQGPEFLTYFQNEAQLEKSRLLSDRFSAERPKGSFSTLEIQRTEQGDSAMYLCASKAKDRLNTEAFFGQGTRLTVV.

V is TRBV10-1 and J is TRBJ2-3; 7 nucleotides line up with TRBD1. The CDR3 has 17 amino acids. V gave up 9 bases and J gave up 6 bases; unmatched junction bases: 21. Germline V lookup: CDR1 WNHNN, CDR2 SYGVQD (reference sequence). In DNA form, the CDR3 reads TGCGCCAGTACAGGGGTGAAAGGGCCTCAATCCCAGGATACGCAGTATTTT. This gives the protein CASTGVKGPQSQDTQYF.

This clonotype showed up many times. The rearrangement links TRBV29-1 to TRBJ2-7, with D unclear. Trimming took off 4 bases at V and 3 bases at J, with 10 bases between the two ends. Per germline, CDR1 SQVTM and CDR2 ANQGSEA. The CDR3 has 12 amino acids. DNA for the CDR3: TGCAGCGTTGGAACGGATTACTACGAGCAGTACTTC. Translation: CSVGTDYYEQYF.

This clonotype was detected only a few times. The genes are TRBV19 and TRBJ1-1, with D maybe TRBD1 (5 bases). CDR1 and CDR2 (germline): LNHDA, SQIVND (reference sequence). This CDR3 has 13 residues. Trimming removed 7 bases at V and 0 bases at J, with 9 bases between. Here the CDR3 DNA reads TGTGCCAGTACCCAGGGAGTGAACACTGAAGCTTTCTTT. Its translation is CASTQGVNTEAFF.

The table lists this clonotype with many counts. The chain employs TRBV24-1 and TRBJ2-5; unclear D gene. V was trimmed by 3 bases and J by 4 bases, leaving 14 bases between them. Germline loops: CDR1 KGHDR, CDR2 SFDVKD. The CDR3 sequence is 15 residues long. CDR3 protein: CATSDRSGVRETQYF. The CDR3, as DNA: TGTGCCACCAGTGATAGATCAGGAGTACGAGAGACCCAGTACTTC.

This clonotype was seen many times. The chain links TRBV6-1 to TRBJ1-5; no reliable D call. Germline V gene data show CDR1 as MNHNS and CDR2 as SASEGT. Trimming pared 5 bases from V and 6 bases from J, leaving 20 bases between. The CDR3 consists of 16 residues. CDR3 loop: CASSYGEALAPQPQHF. As DNA, the CDR3 is TGTGCCAGCAGTTACGGGGAAGCCCTAGCACCTCAGCCCCAGCATTTT.

The sample holds many counts of this clonotype. The rearrangement joins TRBV7-2 to TRBJ1-1; D perhaps matches TRBD1 (6 bases). Between the trimmed V and J ends, which lost 3 bases and 4 bases, there was a span of 12 bases. CDR1 is SGHTA, CDR2 FQGNSA, per germline. The CDR3 is made up of 14 amino acids. The CDR3 reads CASSFQAGVTEAFF. CDR3 coding DNA: TGTGCCAGCAGCTTTCAGGCAGGGGTCACTGAAGCTTTCTTT.

This sequence joins TRBV6-1 and TRBJ2-5; D possibly corresponds to TRBD2 (5 bases). CDR3 length: 13 amino acids. V was shortened by 8 bases and J by 5 bases, with 15 bases between the two germline ends. Germline V gives CDR1 MNHNS, CDR2 SASEGT. CDR3 DNA sequence: TGTGCCAGCTCACCACGAGGGAGCGAGACCCAGTACTTC. Amino acid sequence: CASSPRGSETQYF.